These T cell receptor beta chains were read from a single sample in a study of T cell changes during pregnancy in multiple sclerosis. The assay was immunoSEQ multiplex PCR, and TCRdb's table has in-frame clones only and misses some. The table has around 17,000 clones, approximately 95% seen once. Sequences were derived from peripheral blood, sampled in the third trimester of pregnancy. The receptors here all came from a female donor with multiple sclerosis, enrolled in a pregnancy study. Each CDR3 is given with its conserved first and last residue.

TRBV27	CASSSAGLAGGEQYF
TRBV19	CASSIKSGANTGELFF
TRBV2	CASSFDRANTEAFF
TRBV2	CASSEIAYSGNTIYF
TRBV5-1	CASSLTSHTNNEQFF
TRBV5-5	CASSPLGEGYTEAFF
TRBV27	CASSASSGVLFDEQYF
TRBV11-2	CASSFRAGQGTYEQYF
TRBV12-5	CASGLAGGTLSSDTQYF
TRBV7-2	CASRLQGNGEQYF
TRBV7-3	CASSLNNGGVNEQFF
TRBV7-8	CASSLKVSGEAFF
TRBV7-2	CASSLGQGPTDTQYF
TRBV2	CASSENPAGRSEAFF
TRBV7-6	CASSQGAVGHTEAFF
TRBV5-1	CASSYQGNSPLHF
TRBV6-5	CASTPPRGLNTEAFF
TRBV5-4	CASTSGQVNTEAFF
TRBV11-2	CASSPALAGNEQFF
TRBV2	CASSIPGNTEAFF
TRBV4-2	CASSHAAHYEQYF
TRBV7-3	CASSRGSGRAFEQFF
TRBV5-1	CASSLAGVGEQFF
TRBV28	CASSFSSRAAGELFF
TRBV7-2	CASTSSGGRYNEQFF
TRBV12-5	CASDKGVGQFF
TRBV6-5	CASRLAGGGADTQYF
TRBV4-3	CASSQDYRGNYGYTF
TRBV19	CASSIGPGYEQYF
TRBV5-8	CASSRGQGSDQPQHF
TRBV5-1	CASSWGGPNTEAFF
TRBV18	CASSPPTESYGYTF
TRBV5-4	CASSPRQANSPLHF
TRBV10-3	CAISEAFGTGSNGELFF
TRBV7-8	CASSPTGNYGYTF
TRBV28	CASSLAIESEAFF
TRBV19	CASSTNQGGEQFF
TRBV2	CASSGTGGVEAFF
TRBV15	CATSTDRGDEQFF
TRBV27	CASSPGQGQAFYQPQHF
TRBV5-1	CASSTAVPDTSPLHF
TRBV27	CASTPGDSVTGELFF
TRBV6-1	CASNLAGGRETQYF
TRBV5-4	CASSLERARGEQYF
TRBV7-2	CASSSASGGGQETQYF
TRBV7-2	CASSLSTGGVPYEQYF
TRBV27	CASSQMSGQGALEQYF
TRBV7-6	CASSFGGANGELFF
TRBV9	CASSVGTGMGLSEKLFF
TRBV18	CASSTRTGGGTDTQYF
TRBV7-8	CASSLGPPGAGNTIYF
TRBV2	CASSGGGYEQYF
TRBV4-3	CASSQDFPDYGYTF
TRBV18	CASSPVTGAGGYYEQYF
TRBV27	CASHGQGAGNTEAFF
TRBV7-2	CASSWDYPPSTDTQYF
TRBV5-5	CASSFDREQPQHF
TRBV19	CASSIKTGYGYTF
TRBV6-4	CASSERDLDEQFF